The sequence of this T cell receptor beta chain was determined in a study of blood T cell repertoires in COVID-19. TCRdb's table, derived via immunoSEQ multiplex PCR, lists solely in-frame clones and lacks some. The sample includes a few hundred thousand clones, about nine tenths seen only once; the top ten take 1%. In this sample, this clone turned up once. V lost 10 bases and J lost 5, with 14 bases in between. The V gene's germline CDR1 is ENHRY and CDR2 SYGVKD. The CDR3 is 12 amino acids. This rearrangement joins TRBV10-3 to TRBJ2-5; possible D gene TRBD2, 6 bases. Input material: peripheral blood. The sequence was obtained from a man aged 50 to 60 with active or convalescent COVID-19. In DNA form, the CDR3 reads TGTGCCACCTCCATTGGGGGGGAGACCCAGTACTTC. This codes for CATSIGGETQYF.